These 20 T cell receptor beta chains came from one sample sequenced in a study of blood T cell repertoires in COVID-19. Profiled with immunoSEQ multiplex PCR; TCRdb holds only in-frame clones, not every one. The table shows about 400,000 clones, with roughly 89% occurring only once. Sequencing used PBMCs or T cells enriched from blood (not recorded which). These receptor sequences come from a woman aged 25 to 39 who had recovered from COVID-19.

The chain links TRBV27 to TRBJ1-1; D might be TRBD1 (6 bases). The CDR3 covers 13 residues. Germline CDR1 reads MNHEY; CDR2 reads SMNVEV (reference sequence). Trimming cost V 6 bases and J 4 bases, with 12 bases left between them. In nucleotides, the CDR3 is TGTGCCAGCAGAAAAGACAGGAGCACTGAAGCTTTCTTT. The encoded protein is CASRKDRSTEAFF.

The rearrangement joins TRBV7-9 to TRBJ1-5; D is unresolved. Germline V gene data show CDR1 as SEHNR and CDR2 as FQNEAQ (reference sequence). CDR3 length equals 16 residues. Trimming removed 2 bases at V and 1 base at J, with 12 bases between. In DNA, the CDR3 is TGTGCCAGCAGCTTAAAATGGCGGGAGAGCAATCAGCCCCAGCATTTT. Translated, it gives CASSLKWRESNQPQHF.

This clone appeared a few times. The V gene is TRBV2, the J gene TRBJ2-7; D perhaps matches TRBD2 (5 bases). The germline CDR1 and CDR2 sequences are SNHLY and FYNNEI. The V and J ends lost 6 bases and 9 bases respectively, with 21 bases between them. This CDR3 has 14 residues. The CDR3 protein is CASSPTTRFLGQYF. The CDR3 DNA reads TGTGCCAGCAGCCCGACCACTAGATTTCTCGGGCAGTACTTC.

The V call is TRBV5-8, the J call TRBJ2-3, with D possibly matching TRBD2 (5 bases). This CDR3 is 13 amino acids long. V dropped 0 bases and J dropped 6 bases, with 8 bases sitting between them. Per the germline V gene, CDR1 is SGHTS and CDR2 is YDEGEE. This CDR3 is CASSLVRGDTQYF. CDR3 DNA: TGTGCCAGCAGCTTGGTTCGGGGTGATACGCAGTATTTT.

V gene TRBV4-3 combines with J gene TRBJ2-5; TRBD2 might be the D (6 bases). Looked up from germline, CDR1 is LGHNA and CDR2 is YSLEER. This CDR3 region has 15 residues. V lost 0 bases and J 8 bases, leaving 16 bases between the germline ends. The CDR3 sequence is CASSQDRRRAGTQYF. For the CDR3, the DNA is TGCGCCAGCAGCCAAGATCGACGACGGGCGGGAACCCAGTACTTC.

CDR3 coding DNA: TGTGCCAGCAGCGTAGATCGGGTCCAAGATACGCAGTATTTT. Protein: CASSVDRVQDTQYF. The chain couples TRBV9 to TRBJ2-3; no reliable D call. The V gene lost 0 bases and the J gene lost 5 bases, with 10 bases spanning the gap. The CDR3 runs 14 residues. Germline CDR1 SGDLS, CDR2 YYNGEE. The variable domain in full, with the rest retrieved from reference TRBV9 and TRBJ2-3, is DSGVTQTPKHLITATGQRVTLRCSPRSGDLSVYWYQQSLDQGLQFLIQYYNGEERAKGNILERFSAQQFPDLHSELNLSSLELGDSALYFCASSVDRVQDTQYFGPGTRLTVL.

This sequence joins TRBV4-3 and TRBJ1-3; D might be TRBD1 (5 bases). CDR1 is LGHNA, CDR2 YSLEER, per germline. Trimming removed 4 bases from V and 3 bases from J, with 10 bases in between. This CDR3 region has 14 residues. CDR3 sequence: CASSPTGGGNTIYF. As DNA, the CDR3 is TGCGCCAGCAGCCCGACCGGGGGTGGAAACACCATATATTTT.

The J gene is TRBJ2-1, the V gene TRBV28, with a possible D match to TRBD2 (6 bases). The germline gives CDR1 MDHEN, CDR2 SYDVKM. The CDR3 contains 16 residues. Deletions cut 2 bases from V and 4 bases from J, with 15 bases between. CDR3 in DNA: TGTGCCAGCAGTTTACTAAGGGAGGTGGGTTACAATGAGCAGTTCTTC. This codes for CASSLLREVGYNEQFF.

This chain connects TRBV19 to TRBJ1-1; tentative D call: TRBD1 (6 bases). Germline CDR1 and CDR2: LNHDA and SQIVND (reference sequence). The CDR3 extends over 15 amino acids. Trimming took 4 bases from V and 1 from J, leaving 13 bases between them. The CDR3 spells CASSTTGWRNTEAFF. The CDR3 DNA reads TGTGCCAGTAGTACCACAGGGTGGAGGAACACTGAAGCTTTCTTT.

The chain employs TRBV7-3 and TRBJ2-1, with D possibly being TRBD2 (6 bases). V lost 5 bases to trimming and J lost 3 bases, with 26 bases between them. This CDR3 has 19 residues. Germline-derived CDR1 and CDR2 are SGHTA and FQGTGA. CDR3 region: CASSLKGSIYSGSYNEQFF. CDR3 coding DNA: TGTGCCAGCAGCCTCAAAGGGTCAATTTATAGCGGTAGCTACAATGAGCAGTTCTTC.

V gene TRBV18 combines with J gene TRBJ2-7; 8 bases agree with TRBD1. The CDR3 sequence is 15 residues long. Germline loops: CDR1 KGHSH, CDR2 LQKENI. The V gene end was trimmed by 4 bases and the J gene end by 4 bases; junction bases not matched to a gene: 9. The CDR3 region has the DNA TGTGCCAGCTCACTAGGGAACCGGGACAGGTACGAGCAGTACTTC. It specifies CASSLGNRDRYEQYF.

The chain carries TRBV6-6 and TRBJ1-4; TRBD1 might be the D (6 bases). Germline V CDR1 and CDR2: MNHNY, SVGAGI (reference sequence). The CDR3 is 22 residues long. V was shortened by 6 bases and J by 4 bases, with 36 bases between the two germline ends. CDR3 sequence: CASSCGQFLWSALVWDNEKLFF. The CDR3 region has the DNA TGTGCCAGCAGCTGTGGACAGTTTTTGTGGAGTGCTCTAGTTTGGGATAATGAAAAACTGTTTTTT.

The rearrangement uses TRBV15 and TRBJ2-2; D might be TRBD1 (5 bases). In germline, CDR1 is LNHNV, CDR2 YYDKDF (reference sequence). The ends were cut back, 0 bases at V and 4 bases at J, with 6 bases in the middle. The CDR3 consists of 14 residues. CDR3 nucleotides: TGTGCCACCAGCAGAGATACAGGCACCGGGGAGCTGTTTTTT. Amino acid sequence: CATSRDTGTGELFF.

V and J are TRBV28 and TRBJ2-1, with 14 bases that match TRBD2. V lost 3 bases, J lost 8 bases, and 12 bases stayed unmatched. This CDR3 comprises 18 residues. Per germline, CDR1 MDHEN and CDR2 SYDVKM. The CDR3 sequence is CASSLPPPGTSGSYEQFF. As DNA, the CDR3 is TGTGCCAGCAGTTTGCCCCCTCCCGGGACTAGCGGGAGCTATGAGCAGTTCTTC. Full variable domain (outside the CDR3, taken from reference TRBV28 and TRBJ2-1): DVKVTQSSRYLVKRTGEKVFLECVQDMDHENMFWYRQDPGLGLRLIYFSYDVKMKEKGDIPEGYSVSREKKERFSLILESASTNQTSMYLCASSLPPPGTSGSYEQFFGPGTRLTVL.

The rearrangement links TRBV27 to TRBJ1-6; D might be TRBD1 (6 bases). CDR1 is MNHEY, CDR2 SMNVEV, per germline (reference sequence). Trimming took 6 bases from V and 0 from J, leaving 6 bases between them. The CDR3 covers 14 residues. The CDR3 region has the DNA TGTGCCAGCAGACAGGGCTCCTATAATTCACCCCTCCACTTT. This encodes CASRQGSYNSPLHF.

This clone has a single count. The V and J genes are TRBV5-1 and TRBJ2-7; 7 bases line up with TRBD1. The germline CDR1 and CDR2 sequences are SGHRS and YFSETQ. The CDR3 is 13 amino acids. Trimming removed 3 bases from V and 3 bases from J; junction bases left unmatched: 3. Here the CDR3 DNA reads TGCGCCAGCAGCTCATGGACAGGCTACGAGCAGTACTTC. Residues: CASSSWTGYEQYF.

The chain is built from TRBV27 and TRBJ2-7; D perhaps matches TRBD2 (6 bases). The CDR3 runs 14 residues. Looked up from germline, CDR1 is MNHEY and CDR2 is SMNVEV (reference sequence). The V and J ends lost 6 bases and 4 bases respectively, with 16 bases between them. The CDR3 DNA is TGTGCCAGCAGCGCCGGGGGTGAAAAATACGAGCAGTACTTC. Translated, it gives CASSAGGEKYEQYF.

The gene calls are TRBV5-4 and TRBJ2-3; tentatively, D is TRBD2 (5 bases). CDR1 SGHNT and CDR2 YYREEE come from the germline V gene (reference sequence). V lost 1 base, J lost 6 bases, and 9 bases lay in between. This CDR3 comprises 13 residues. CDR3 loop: CASSLTSDDTQYF. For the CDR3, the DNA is TGTGCCAGCAGCTTGACTAGTGACGATACGCAGTATTTT.

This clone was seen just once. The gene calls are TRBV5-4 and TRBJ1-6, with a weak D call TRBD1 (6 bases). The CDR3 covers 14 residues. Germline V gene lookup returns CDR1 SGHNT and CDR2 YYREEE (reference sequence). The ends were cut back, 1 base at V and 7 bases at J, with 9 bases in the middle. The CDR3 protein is CASSLPGGNSPLHF. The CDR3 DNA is TGTGCCAGCAGCTTGCCGGGGGGCAATTCACCCCTCCACTTT.

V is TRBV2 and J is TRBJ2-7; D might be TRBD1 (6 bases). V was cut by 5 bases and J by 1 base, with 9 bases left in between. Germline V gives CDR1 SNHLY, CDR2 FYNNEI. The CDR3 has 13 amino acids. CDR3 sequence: CASSPGQSYEQYF. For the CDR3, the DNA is TGTGCCAGCAGTCCCGGACAGTCCTACGAGCAGTACTTC.